This is a list of T cell receptor beta chains from one sample in a study of T cells after yellow fever vaccination. TCRdb independently ran MiXCR on the 5' RACE reads; one entry per CDR3 protein. Among approximately 300,000 distinct CDR3 sequences listed, 9.5% to 12% were seen once. The sample in question was CD4+ T cells sorted from PBMCs, obtained 45 days after the yellow fever booster vaccination. The receptors originated from a man between 18 and 35 years old who received the YFV17D yellow fever vaccine. CDR3s include the opening cysteine and the closing phenylalanine or tryptophan. The order of the fields is V gene, J gene, D gene, clone size, CDR3 protein, CDR3 DNA. A D gene is named only where the DNA matches it firmly. Part of the rows lack a size; the others show once, few, many or a class for expanded clones.

TRBV18,TRBJ2-5,-,few,CASSKASEPRETQYF,TGTGCCAGCTCGAAAGCTAGCGAACCTCGGGAGACCCAGTACTTC
TRBV10-2,TRBJ1-1,-,-,CASSLGLTAFF,TGCGCCAGCAGTCTGGGTTTGACAGCTTTCTTT
TRBV5-1,TRBJ1-2,-,few,CASSFNRQQDGYTF,TGCGCCAGCAGCTTTAATCGACAGCAGGATGGCTACACCTTC
TRBV21-1,TRBJ2-5,-,-,CASSKERVASRTQYF,TGTGCCAGCAGCAAGGAGCGTGTGGCTTCTCGGACCCAGTACTTC
TRBV4-1,TRBJ1-6,-,few,CASSQEINGLRTLNSPLHF,TGCGCCAGCAGCCAAGAGATAAACGGGCTACGGACTCTTAATTCACCCCTCCACTTT
TRBV7-2,TRBJ2-3,-,few,CASSLWSTQYF,TGTGCCAGCAGCTTGTGGAGTACGCAGTATTTT
TRBV15,TRBJ1-2,TRBD1,-,CATSPDRARGYTF,TGTGCCACCAGCCCCGACAGGGCGAGAGGCTACACCTTC
TRBV5-1,TRBJ1-2,TRBD1,few,CASSTTGQVNYGYTF,TGCGCCAGCAGCACCACCGGACAGGTTAACTATGGCTACACCTTC
TRBV20-1,TRBJ1-1,TRBD1,few,CSAMDRKNTEAFF,TGCAGTGCGATGGACAGGAAGAACACTGAAGCTTTCTTT
TRBV5-6,TRBJ1-2,TRBD1,many,CASSLGQGNYGYTF,TGTGCCAGCAGCTTGGGACAGGGGAACTATGGCTACACCTTC
TRBV7-2,TRBJ2-2,-,-,CASSLGVWNTGELFF,TGTGCCAGCAGCTTAGGGGTCTGGAACACCGGGGAGCTGTTTTTT
TRBV12-3/TRBV12-4,TRBJ2-3,-,hyperexpanded,CASSLGGVGDTQYF,TGTGCCAGCAGTTTGGGCGGGGTAGGGGATACGCAGTATTTT
TRBV6-1,TRBJ2-3,TRBD2,few,CASSPAGLAGADTQYF,TGTGCCAGCAGCCCAGCCGGACTAGCGGGAGCAGATACGCAGTATTTT
TRBV19,TRBJ2-3,TRBD1,-,CASSTQGVRWYF,TGTGCCAGTAGTACACAGGGGGTTCGATGGTATTTT
TRBV10-3,TRBJ2-1,TRBD1,few,CAIRPGQGGSEQFF,TGTGCCATCAGGCCGGGACAGGGGGGCAGTGAGCAGTTCTTC
TRBV14,TRBJ2-5,-,many,CASSPRMRETQYF,TGTGCCAGCAGCCCAAGGATGCGGGAGACCCAGTACTTC
TRBV7-3,TRBJ2-5,-,few,CASSRYGAETQYF,TGTGCCAGCAGCCGTTATGGGGCGGAGACCCAGTACTTC
TRBV27,TRBJ1-2,-,few,CASSLLGVSPSGGYTF,TGTGCCAGCAGTTTGTTGGGAGTGTCCCCGAGTGGTGGCTACACCTTC
TRBV12-3/TRBV12-4,TRBJ1-4,-,many,CASSLWRRSEKLFF,TGTGCCAGCAGTTTATGGCGTCGCAGTGAAAAACTGTTTTTT
TRBV30,TRBJ2-7,-,-,CAWSVRAHRGGAKPYEQYF,TGTGCCTGGAGTGTAAGGGCCCATAGGGGGGGCGCTAAGCCCTACGAGCAGTACTTC
TRBV19,TRBJ1-2,TRBD1,-,CASSSQGDGYTF,TGTGCCAGTAGTTCACAGGGGGATGGCTACACCTTC
TRBV5-1,TRBJ2-3,-,many,CASSLVLPTSTDTQYF,TGCGCCAGCAGCTTGGTTCTCCCCACTAGCACAGATACGCAGTATTTT
TRBV6-5,TRBJ2-2,-,-,CASSQTGGGELFF,TGTGCCAGCAGTCAAACCGGGGGCGGGGAGCTGTTTTTT
TRBV7-2,TRBJ2-3,-,few,CASRPSGGAEWGTDTQYF,TGTGCCAGCAGACCCAGCGGTGGGGCGGAGTGGGGCACAGATACGCAGTATTTT
TRBV2,TRBJ1-6,-,few,CASKIQVYNSPLHF,TGTGCCAGCAAAATACAGGTTTATAATTCACCCCTCCACTTT
TRBV7-2,TRBJ2-5,-,many,CASSSWMTSQETQYF,TGTGCCAGCAGCTCCTGGATGACTTCCCAAGAGACCCAGTACTTC
TRBV19,TRBJ2-3,TRBD1,-,CASSSLRTGRDTQYF,TGTGCCAGTAGTAGTTTGCGGACAGGCAGAGATACGCAGTATTTT